Listed below are T cell receptor beta chains from one sample, sequenced in a study of blood T cell repertoires in COVID-19. Generated by immunoSEQ multiplex PCR, the TCRdb table keeps only in-frame clones and is missing some. The sample lists 90,000 to 140,000 clones; more than 80% were seen once. The source material was peripheral blood. The receptors derive from a woman aged 70-85 years with acute or convalescent COVID-19. CDR3s include the opening cysteine and the closing phenylalanine or tryptophan. A D gene is named only where the DNA matches it firmly. The size entry is marked missing in some rows and otherwise reads once, few, many or a size class.

D,V,size,J,DNA,CDR3
TRBD1,TRBV18,.,TRBJ2-7,TGTGCCAGCTCCCACCGGGACAGGGAGCCCCCCGAGCAGTACTTC,CASSHRDREPPEQYF
.,TRBV14,.,TRBJ1-6,TGTGCCAGCAGCCGGGACACCTATAATTCACCCCTCCACTTT,CASSRDTYNSPLHF
.,TRBV5-8,few,TRBJ1-1,TGTGCCAGCAGCTTCCGCACAGGGAACACTGAAGCTTTCTTT,CASSFRTGNTEAFF
TRBD1,TRBV7-9,.,TRBJ1-2,TGTGCCAGCAGCCCCGGGACAGGCCCGGTCGATGGCTACACCTTC,CASSPGTGPVDGYTF
.,TRBV7-2,.,TRBJ2-5,TGTGCCAGCAGCTTAGTTCCGGGGGTCGGCCAAGAGACCCAGTACTTC,CASSLVPGVGQETQYF
.,TRBV2,.,TRBJ1-5,TGTGCCAGCAAGGGGGAAAATCAGCCCCAGCATTTT,CASKGENQPQHF
TRBD2,TRBV2,.,TRBJ2-1,TGTGCCAGCGACGGGACTAGCGGGAGAAGGTGGGGTGAGCAGTTCTTC,CASDGTSGRRWGEQFF
.,TRBV5-4,.,TRBJ2-5,TGTGCCAGCAGCTTGAGCCGTGAACTTACCCAGTACTTC,CASSLSRELTQYF
.,TRBV29-1,.,TRBJ2-5,TGCAGCGTTGAAACTGGACTCCAAGAGACCCAGTACTTC,CSVETGLQETQYF
TRBD2,TRBV27,.,TRBJ2-2,TGTGCCAGCAGTTCTCAGCGGGGGAACACCGGGGAGCTGTTTTTT,CASSSQRGNTGELFF
TRBD2,TRBV4-2,.,TRBJ2-7,TGTGCCAGCAGCCCACTAGCGGGAGAAGGCTACGAGCAGTACTTC,CASSPLAGEGYEQYF
TRBD2,TRBV28,.,TRBJ2-5,TGTGCCAGCGGGTTTAGCGGGATCCAAGAGACCCAGTACTTC,CASGFSGIQETQYF
TRBD1,TRBV7-6,.,TRBJ2-1,TGTGCCAGCAGCTTAGGGACAGGGAGCTCCTACAATGAGCAGTTCTTC,CASSLGTGSSYNEQFF
.,TRBV11-2,.,TRBJ2-1,TGTGCCAGCAGCCCCGGGACAAATAACAATGAGCAGTTCTTC,CASSPGTNNNEQFF
.,TRBV19,once,TRBJ1-5,TGTGCCAGTAGTCTGGGGACGGAGGGAATCAATCAGCCCCAGCATTTT,CASSLGTEGINQPQHF
TRBD1,TRBV5-6,.,TRBJ2-2,TGTGCCAGCAGCTTGGCCGGGACAGGGTCCGGGGAGCTGTTTTTT,CASSLAGTGSGELFF
TRBD1,TRBV6-2/TRBV6-3,.,TRBJ1-2,TGTGCCAGCAGTCCGGGACAGGGGTTTGGCTACACCTTC,CASSPGQGFGYTF
TRBD1,TRBV29-1,.,TRBJ1-5,TGCAGCGTCTCCACAGGGGGCAGCGTCAATCAGCCCCAGCATTTT,CSVSTGGSVNQPQHF
.,TRBV6-5,.,TRBJ1-2,TGTGCCATACAAAGCAGGGGCCCGAACTATGGCTACACCTTC,CAIQSRGPNYGYTF
TRBD2,TRBV30,.,TRBJ2-2,TGTGCCTGGAGCGGACTAGCGAGGAACACCGGGGAGCTGTTTTTT,CAWSGLARNTGELFF
TRBD1,TRBV19,.,TRBJ1-1,TGTGCCAGTACCCCGGGACAGCTGAACACTGAAGCTTTCTTT,CASTPGQLNTEAFF
TRBD1,TRBV19,once,TRBJ1-4,TGTGCCAGCCAGACCCGGACAGGGGCGGGTGAAAAACTGTTTTTT,CASQTRTGAGEKLFF
TRBD2,TRBV7-3,.,TRBJ2-5,TGTGCCAGCAGCCCGACCAGCGGGAGTGGGGAGACCCAGTACTTC,CASSPTSGSGETQYF
.,TRBV6-2/TRBV6-3,.,TRBJ1-4,TGTGCCAGCAGTTACGGCGAAAAACTGTTTTTT,CASSYGEKLFF
.,TRBV10-3,.,TRBJ2-1,TGTGCCATCAGGCGTCGGGAAAGCCTAACGGGGAATGAGCAGTTCTTC,CAIRRRESLTGNEQFF
.,TRBV5-1,.,TRBJ2-1,TGCGCCAGCAGCCATCCCCCCCTATACAATGAGCAGTTCTTC,CASSHPPLYNEQFF
TRBD1,TRBV5-5,.,TRBJ1-5,TGTGCCAGCAGCTTGGGCCCGACAGGGCGGCCCCAGCATTTT,CASSLGPTGRPQHF